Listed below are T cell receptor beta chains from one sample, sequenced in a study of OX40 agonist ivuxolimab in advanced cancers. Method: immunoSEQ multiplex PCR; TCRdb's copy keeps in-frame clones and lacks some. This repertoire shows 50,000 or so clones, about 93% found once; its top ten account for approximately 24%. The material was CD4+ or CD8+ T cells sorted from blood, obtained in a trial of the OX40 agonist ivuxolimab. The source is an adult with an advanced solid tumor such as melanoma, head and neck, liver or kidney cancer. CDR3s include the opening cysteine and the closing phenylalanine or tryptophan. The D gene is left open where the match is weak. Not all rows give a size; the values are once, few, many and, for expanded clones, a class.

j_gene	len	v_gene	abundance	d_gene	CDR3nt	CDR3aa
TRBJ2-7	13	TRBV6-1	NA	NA	TGTGCCAGCAGTGAAGGACTCCACTACGAGCAGTACTTC	CASSEGLHYEQYF
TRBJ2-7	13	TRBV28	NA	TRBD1	TGTGCCAGCAGTTTGCAGGGGGCCTACGAGCAGTACTTC	CASSLQGAYEQYF
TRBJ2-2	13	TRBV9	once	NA	TGTGCCAGCAGCGTGGGAAACACCGGGGAGCTGTTTTTT	CASSVGNTGELFF
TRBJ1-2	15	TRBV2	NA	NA	TGTGCCAGCAGTGAGAACCCTGGGACCGGAAATGGCTACACCTTC	CASSENPGTGNGYTF
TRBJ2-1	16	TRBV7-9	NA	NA	TGTGCCAGCAGCCCCGGTTCACTCGGGGAGAATGAGCGGCAGTTCTTC	CASSPGSLGENERQFF
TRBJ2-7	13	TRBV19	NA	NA	TGTGCCAGTAGCCTCGGCGGGTTCATAGAGCAGTACTTC	CASSLGGFIEQYF
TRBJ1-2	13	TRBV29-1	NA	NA	TGCAGCGTTGAAGAAACAGGGACCTATGGCTACACCTTC	CSVEETGTYGYTF
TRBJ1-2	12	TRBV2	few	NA	TGTGCCAGCAGTGAAATAGGTCCTGGCTACACCTTC	CASSEIGPGYTF
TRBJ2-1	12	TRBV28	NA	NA	TGTGCCAGCAGTACCTTAGCTCCAGACCGGTTCTTC	CASSTLAPDRFF
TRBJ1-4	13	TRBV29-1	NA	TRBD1	TGCAGCGTTACGGGACAGGGTCCTGAAAAACTGTTTTTT	CSVTGQGPEKLFF
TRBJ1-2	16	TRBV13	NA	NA	TGTGCCAGCAGCTTAGGCCAGGGGACGGCGGTCTATGGCTACACCTTC	CASSLGQGTAVYGYTF
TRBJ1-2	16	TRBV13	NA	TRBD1	TGTGCCAGCAGGCACGGGACAGCGAGCTTCCCTTATAGCTACACCTTC	CASRHGTASFPYSYTF
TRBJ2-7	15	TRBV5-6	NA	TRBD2	TGTGCCAGCACCCAGGCCCTAGCGGGATCTTTCGAGCAGTACTTC	CASTQALAGSFEQYF
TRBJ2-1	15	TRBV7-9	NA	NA	TGTGCCAGCAGCCCCCATAGTGCTGTCGGTAGTGAGCAGTTCTTC	CASSPHSAVGSEQFF
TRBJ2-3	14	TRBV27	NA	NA	TGTGCCAGCAGTCCCATTGAGTACCCAGATACGCAGTATTTT	CASSPIEYPDTQYF
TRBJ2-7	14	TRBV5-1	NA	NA	TGCGCCAGCAGCTTGGAGGTTAGCGGCGACGAGCAGTACTTC	CASSLEVSGDEQYF
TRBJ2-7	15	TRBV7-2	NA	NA	TGTGCCAGCAGCTTAGCACGGGGAACCAACTACGAGCAGTACTTC	CASSLARGTNYEQYF
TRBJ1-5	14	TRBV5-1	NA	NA	TGCGCCAGCAAGGAGGACTATAGCAATCAGCCCCAGCATTTT	CASKEDYSNQPQHF
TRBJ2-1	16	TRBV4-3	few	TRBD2	TGCGCCAGCAGCCAAGATCGGGGACGGACTAGCGATGAGCAGTTCTTC	CASSQDRGRTSDEQFF
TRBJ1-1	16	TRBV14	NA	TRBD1	TGTGCCAGCAGCCCCTTTTCTCCGGGACAGGGGGCTGAAGCTTTCTTT	CASSPFSPGQGAEAFF
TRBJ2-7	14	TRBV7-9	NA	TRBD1	TGTGCCAGCAGCAAGACAGGGGCAGGGAACGAGCAGTACTTC	CASSKTGAGNEQYF
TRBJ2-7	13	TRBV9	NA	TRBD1	TGTGCCAGCAGTCCGACAGGGTATTACGAGCAGTACTTC	CASSPTGYYEQYF
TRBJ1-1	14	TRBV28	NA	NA	TGTGCCAGCAGTTTTGTGGCAGCCAACACTGAAGCTTTCTTT	CASSFVAANTEAFF
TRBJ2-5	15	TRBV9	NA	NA	TGTGCCAGCAGCGTAGTACCGGGAGTCTTCGAGACCCAGTACTTC	CASSVVPGVFETQYF
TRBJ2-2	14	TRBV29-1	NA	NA	TGCAGCGTTTTTGACAGATCGAACACCGGGGAGCTGTTTTTT	CSVFDRSNTGELFF
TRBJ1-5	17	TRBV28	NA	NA	TGTGCCAGCAGTTTATTATTAACAGGGTTAGGCAATCAGCCCCAGCATTTT	CASSLLLTGLGNQPQHF
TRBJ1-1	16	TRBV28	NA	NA	TGTGCCAGCAGTTTATGGGCAGGAGAGGATAGCACTGAAGCTTTCTTT	CASSLWAGEDSTEAFF
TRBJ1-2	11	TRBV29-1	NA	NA	TGCAGCGTTGATGAAGGGGATGGCTACACCTTC	CSVDEGDGYTF
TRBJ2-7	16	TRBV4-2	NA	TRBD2	TGTGCCAGCAGCCAAGATCCGGGAGGGCCTTTGGACGAGCAGTACTTC	CASSQDPGGPLDEQYF
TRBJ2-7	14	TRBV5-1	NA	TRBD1	TGCGCCAGCTCGGCGGGACAGGGGACCTACGAGCAGTACTTC	CASSAGQGTYEQYF
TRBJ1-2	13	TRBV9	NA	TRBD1	TGTGCCAGCAGCGTAGAGACAGGGGATGGCTACACCTTC	CASSVETGDGYTF
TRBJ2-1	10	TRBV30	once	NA	TGTGCCTGGGGGCACAATGAGCAGTTCTTC	CAWGHNEQFF
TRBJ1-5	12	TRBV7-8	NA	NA	TGTGCCAGCAGCTGGGGAAGGCAGCCCCAGCATTTT	CASSWGRQPQHF